The sequence of this T cell receptor (beta chain) was determined in a study of cytomegalovirus exposure and HLA in healthy donors. Study information: The Caucasian-associated ancestry cluster held roughly 78% of 398 genotyped donors.

The germline gives CDR1 MNHEY, CDR2 SVGAGI. CDR3 length: 14 residues. V gave up 4 bases and J gave up 7 bases; unmatched junction bases: 6. Study results and limitations: Presence/absence comparisons presumed near-even sequencing depth among donors. As a later analysis showed, several of the most significant clusters appeared to be linked to common viral pathogens. An analysis done earlier found most TCR beta V segments productive about 90% or about 30% of the time.

PCR employed 60 Vbeta and 13 Jbeta primers. This table comes from immunoSEQ multiplex PCR, and its TCRdb copy is limited to in-frame clones, with some not included. Here the sample spans about 130,000 clones, 80% being singletons. Worth noting for this clone: Its specificity is not known.

This chain connects TRBV6-5 to TRBJ1-4; 7 positions match TRBD1. The source is a man under 40 in good health and CMV-seropositive. The sample comprised PBMCs. The CDR3 coding sequence is TGTGCCAGCAGTTCAGAGGGGGCACGTGAAAAACTGTTTTTT. Translated, it gives CASSSEGAREKLFF.